Listed here is a single T cell receptor (beta chain). Using immunoSEQ multiplex PCR, the repertoire was profiled, and TCRdb retains in-frame clones only, with some absent. The data hold approximately 52,000 clones, with about 92% observed a single time. The data derive from a study of blood T cell repertoires in COVID-19. This CDR3 has 12 residues. V was shortened by 3 bases and J by 6 bases, with 10 bases between the two germline ends. Germline V gene sequence: CDR1 SGDLS, CDR2 YYNGEE. The J gene is TRBJ2-7, the V gene TRBV9; possible D gene TRBD2, 5 bases. This clonotype was sampled from a human donor in a cohort sampled during active COVID-19. The specimen was peripheral blood. The CDR3 region has the DNA TGTGCCAGCAGCGACCCGCGGGTCGAGCAGTACTTC. It specifies CASSDPRVEQYF.